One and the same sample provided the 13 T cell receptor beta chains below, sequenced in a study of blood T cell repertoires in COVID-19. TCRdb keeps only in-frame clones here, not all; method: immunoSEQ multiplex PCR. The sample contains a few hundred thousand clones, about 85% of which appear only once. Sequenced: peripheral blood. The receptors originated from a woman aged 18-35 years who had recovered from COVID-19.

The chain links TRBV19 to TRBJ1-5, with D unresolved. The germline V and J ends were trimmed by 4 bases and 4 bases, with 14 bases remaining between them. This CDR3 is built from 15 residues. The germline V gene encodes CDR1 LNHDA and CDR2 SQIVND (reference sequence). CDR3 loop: CASSSSRVSNQPQHF. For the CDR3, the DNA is TGTGCCAGTAGTAGTAGCAGAGTATCGAATCAGCCCCAGCATTTT.

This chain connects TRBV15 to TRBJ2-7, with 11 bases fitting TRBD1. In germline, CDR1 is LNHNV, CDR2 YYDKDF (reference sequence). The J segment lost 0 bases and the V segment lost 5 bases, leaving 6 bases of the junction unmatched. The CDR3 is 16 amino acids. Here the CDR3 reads CATSRLGQGASYEQYF. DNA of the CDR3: TGTGCCACCAGCCGGCTAGGACAGGGGGCCTCCTACGAGCAGTACTTC.

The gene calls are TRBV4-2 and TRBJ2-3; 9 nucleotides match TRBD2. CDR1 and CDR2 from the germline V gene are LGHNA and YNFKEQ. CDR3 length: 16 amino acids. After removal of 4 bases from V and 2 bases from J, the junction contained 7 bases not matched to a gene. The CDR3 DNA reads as TGTGCCAGCAGCCTCCGGACTAGCGAGTACACAGATACGCAGTATTTT. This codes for CASSLRTSEYTDTQYF.

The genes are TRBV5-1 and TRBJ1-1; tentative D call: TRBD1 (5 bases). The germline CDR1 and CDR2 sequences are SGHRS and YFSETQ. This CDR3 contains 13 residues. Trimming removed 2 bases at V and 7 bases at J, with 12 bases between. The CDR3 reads CASSFQGGIEAFF. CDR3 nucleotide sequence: TGCGCCAGCAGCTTTCAGGGTGGGATTGAAGCTTTCTTT.

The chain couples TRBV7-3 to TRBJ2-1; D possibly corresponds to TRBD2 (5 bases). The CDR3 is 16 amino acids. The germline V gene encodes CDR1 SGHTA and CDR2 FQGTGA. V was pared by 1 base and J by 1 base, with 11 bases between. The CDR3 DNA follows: TGTGCCAGCAGCTTAAACCGGGATGTATCCTACAATGAGCAGTTCTTC. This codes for CASSLNRDVSYNEQFF. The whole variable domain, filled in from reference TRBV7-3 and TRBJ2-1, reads GAGVSQTPSNKVTEKGKYVELRCDPISGHTALYWYRQSLGQGPEFLIYFQGTGAADDSGLPNDRFFAVRPEGSVSTLKIQRTERGDSAVYLCASSLNRDVSYNEQFFGPGTRLTVL.

Written as DNA, the CDR3 is TGTGCCAGCAGCCCCCCGGGTCCCGGGGAGCTGTTTTTT. Amino acids: CASSPPGPGELFF. The chain is built from TRBV11-3 and TRBJ2-2; D unresolved. The V end lost 5 bases, the J end lost 6 bases, and 10 bases lay between the germline ends. The CDR3 totals 13 residues. The germline CDR1 and CDR2 sequences are SGHNT and YENEEA.

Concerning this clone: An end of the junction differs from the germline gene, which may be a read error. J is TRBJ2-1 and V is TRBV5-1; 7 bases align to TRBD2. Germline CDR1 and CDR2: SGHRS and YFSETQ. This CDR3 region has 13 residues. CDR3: CASSLEGGTQKLF. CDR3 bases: TGCGCCAGCAGCTTGGAGGGAGGGACGCAAAAGCTCTTC.

CDR3 DNA: TGTGCCAGCAGCCCACATCGGGACAGGCCCAACGTCTACACCTTC. Translation: CASSPHRDRPNVYTF. The chain combines TRBV7-2 with TRBJ1-2, with 8 bases that match TRBD1. CDR3 length: 15 residues. Germline CDR1 SGHTA, CDR2 FQGNSA. Trimming at V came to 5 bases and at J to 10 bases, leaving 15 bases not matched to a gene.

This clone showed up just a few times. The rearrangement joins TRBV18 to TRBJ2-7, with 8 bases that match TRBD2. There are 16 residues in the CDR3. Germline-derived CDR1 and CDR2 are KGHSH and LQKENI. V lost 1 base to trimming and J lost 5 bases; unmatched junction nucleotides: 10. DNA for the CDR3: TGTGCCAGCTCACCACTTGCAGCGGGAGTAACCCACGAGCAGTACTTC. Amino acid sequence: CASSPLAAGVTHEQYF. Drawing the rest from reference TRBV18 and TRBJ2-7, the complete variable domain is NAGVMQNPRHLVRRRGQEARLRCSPMKGHSHVYWYRQLPEEGLKFMVYLQKENIIDESGMPKERFSAEFPKEGPSILRIQQVVRGDSAAYFCASSPLAAGVTHEQYFGPGTRLTVT.

The CDR3 region is CASSSGYEQYF. In DNA form, the CDR3 reads TGTGCCAGCAGCTCGGGGTACGAGCAGTACTTC. The J gene is TRBJ2-7, the V gene TRBV5-6; D is perhaps TRBD2 (5 bases). CDR1 is SGHDT and CDR2 is YYEEEE in the germline V gene. V lost 3 bases and J lost 4, with 5 bases in between. The length of the CDR3 is 11 residues.

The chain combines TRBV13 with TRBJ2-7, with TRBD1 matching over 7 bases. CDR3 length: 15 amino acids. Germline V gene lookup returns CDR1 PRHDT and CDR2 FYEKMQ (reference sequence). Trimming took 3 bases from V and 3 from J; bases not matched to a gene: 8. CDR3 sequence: CASSFGVGTVYEQYF. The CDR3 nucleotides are TGTGCCAGCAGCTTTGGGGTTGGGACAGTCTACGAGCAGTACTTC.

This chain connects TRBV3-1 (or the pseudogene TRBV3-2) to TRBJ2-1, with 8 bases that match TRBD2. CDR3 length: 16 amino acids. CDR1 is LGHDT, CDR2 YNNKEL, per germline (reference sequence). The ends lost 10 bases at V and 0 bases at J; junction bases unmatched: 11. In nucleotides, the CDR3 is TGTGCCACCCGGGGAGGAAGCGGGAGCTCCTACAATGAGCAGTTCTTC. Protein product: CATRGGSGSSYNEQFF.

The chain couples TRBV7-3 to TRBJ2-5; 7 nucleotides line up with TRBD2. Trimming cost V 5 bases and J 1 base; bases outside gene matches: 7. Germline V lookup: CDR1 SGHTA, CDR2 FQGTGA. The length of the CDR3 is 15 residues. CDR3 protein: CASSVGAGTQETQYF. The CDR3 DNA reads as TGTGCCAGCAGCGTAGGAGCGGGAACCCAAGAGACCCAGTACTTC.